One and the same sample provided the 18 T cell receptor beta chains below, sequenced in a study of Tregs in tolerant kidney transplant recipients. TCRdb's copy holds only in-frame clones and misses some; the assay was immunoSEQ multiplex PCR. Counted here are about 55,000 clones, around 93% occurring once; the ten biggest clones make up roughly 15%. The nonmyeloablative bone marrow transplants came from related graft donors, with transient mixed chimerism. The sequencing used CD8+ T cells from blood (PBMCs), collected 24 months after the transplant. The receptors shown here come from a human patient who received a combined kidney and bone marrow transplant. Some T cells may possibly be graft donor cells.

The rearrangement uses TRBV19 and TRBJ1-2; D call uncertain. The ends were cut back, 0 bases at V and 8 bases at J, with 16 bases in the middle. The CDR3 sequence is 15 residues long. CDR1 LNHDA and CDR2 SQIVND come from the germline V gene (reference sequence). CDR3 protein: CASSIDLVGARGYTF. The CDR3 DNA reads as TGTGCCAGTAGTATAGATCTCGTGGGCGCCAGGGGCTACACCTTC.

The chain couples TRBV27 to TRBJ2-1; D perhaps matches TRBD2 (6 bases). Trimming removed 6 bases at V and 1 base at J, with 7 bases between. CDR1 and CDR2 from the germline V gene are MNHEY and SMNVEV (reference sequence). The CDR3 sequence is 13 residues long. CDR3 nucleotides: TGTGCCAGCAGGGACTATTCCTACAATGAGCAGTTCTTC. Its protein product is CASRDYSYNEQFF.

This clone has just one count. This chain joins TRBV6-5 and TRBJ1-4; tentative D call: TRBD1 (6 bases). The CDR3 contains 15 residues. V lost 3 bases to trimming and J lost 4 bases, with 12 bases between them. Per the germline V gene, CDR1 is MNHEY and CDR2 is SVGAGI. DNA of the CDR3: TGTGCCAGCAGTTATGGGCAGGGGTTTAATGAAAAACTGTTTTTT. It is translated as CASSYGQGFNEKLFF.

The chain joins TRBV11-1 to TRBJ1-1; no definite D call. The CDR3 runs to 13 residues. Trimming pared 3 bases from V and 3 bases from J, leaving 8 bases between. Germline CDR1 SGHAT, CDR2 FQDESV (reference sequence). CDR3 sequence (DNA): TGTGCCAGCAGCTTTGGCGGAGACACTGAAGCTTTCTTT. Translated: CASSFGGDTEAFF.

The genes are TRBV7-2 and TRBJ1-1; D is perhaps TRBD1 (6 bases). V lost 2 bases and J 4 bases, leaving 11 bases between the germline ends. Germline V gene sequence: CDR1 SGHTA, CDR2 FQGNSA. CDR3 length equals 14 residues. The DNA of the CDR3 is TGTGCCAGCAGCTTATATCAGGGGACCACTGAAGCTTTCTTT. As protein: CASSLYQGTTEAFF.

This clone came up once. The V call is TRBV6-5, the J call TRBJ2-7; 8 bases match TRBD1. The CDR3 runs 15 residues. The germline CDR1 and CDR2 sequences are MNHEY and SVGAGI. Trimming took 0 bases from V and 4 from J; bases not matched to a gene: 5. In nucleotides, the CDR3 is TGTGCCAGCAGTTACTCCTCAGGGGGCGGGTACGAGCAGTACTTC. This sequence encodes CASSYSSGGGYEQYF.

The rearrangement uses TRBV27 and TRBJ2-1, with 8 bases aligning to TRBD2. The trim removed 5 bases at V and 3 bases at J, leaving 6 bases unmatched. The CDR3 loop spans 15 amino acids. The V gene's germline CDR1 is MNHEY and CDR2 SMNVEV (reference sequence). The CDR3, as DNA: TGTGCCAGCAGTCCCCCGGGACTAGACTACAATGAGCAGTTCTTC. Translating gives CASSPPGLDYNEQFF.

This chain joins TRBV5-6 and TRBJ2-5; no reliable D call. Germline V gene lookup returns CDR1 SGHDT and CDR2 YYEEEE. The germline V and J ends were trimmed by 2 bases and 4 bases, with 6 bases remaining between them. CDR3 length: 12 residues. The CDR3 protein is CASSFLGETQYF. The CDR3 coding sequence is TGTGCCAGCAGCTTCCTAGGAGAGACCCAGTACTTC.

J is TRBJ2-5 and V is TRBV30; TRBD2 aligns across 8 bases. The CDR3 runs to 11 residues. The germline V gene encodes CDR1 GTSNPN and CDR2 SVGIG (reference sequence). The CDR3 region is CAMAGGETQYF. The CDR3 nucleotides read TGTGCTATGGCGGGGGGAGAGACCCAGTACTTC.

This sequence joins TRBV28 and TRBJ2-2; a possible D gene is TRBD1 (6 bases). From germline, CDR1 is MDHEN and CDR2 SYDVKM. With 1 base removed from V and 6 bases from J, the gap between germline ends came to 9 bases. The CDR3 consists of 14 residues. The CDR3 reads CASSLLQGPGELFF. CDR3 sequence (DNA): TGTGCCAGCAGTTTATTACAGGGCCCCGGGGAGCTGTTTTTT.

The genes are TRBV9 and TRBJ1-1, with TRBD1 as a possible D gene (5 bases). The CDR3 spans 17 residues. Trimming took 1 base from V and 1 from J, leaving 17 bases between them. Germline V CDR1 and CDR2: SGDLS, YYNGEE. The DNA of the CDR3 is TGTGCCAGCAGCGTAAGTGGGGGGGGAGGCCAGAACACTGAAGCTTTCTTT. Protein product: CASSVSGGGGQNTEAFF. Drawing the rest from reference TRBV9 and TRBJ1-1, the complete variable domain is DSGVTQTPKHLITATGQRVTLRCSPRSGDLSVYWYQQSLDQGLQFLIQYYNGEERAKGNILERFSAQQFPDLHSELNLSSLELGDSALYFCASSVSGGGGQNTEAFFGQGTRLTVV.

The chain combines TRBV7-9 with TRBJ2-2; 8 nucleotides agree with TRBD1. This CDR3 is built from 17 residues. V gave up 4 bases and J gave up 4 bases; unmatched junction bases: 11. Germline assignment: CDR1 SEHNR and CDR2 FQNEAQ (reference sequence). The CDR3 DNA follows: TGTGCCAGCAGCTCTACCCGGACAGGGCCTACCACCGGGGAGCTGTTTTTT. Protein sequence: CASSSTRTGPTTGELFF.

The count of this clone is one. The gene calls are TRBV6-1 and TRBJ1-5; D might be TRBD1 (5 bases). V was pared by 8 bases and J by 1 base, with 15 bases between. The CDR3 is 15 residues long. The germline gives CDR1 MNHNS, CDR2 SASEGT. The CDR3: CASRWVGGSNQPQHF. The DNA for the CDR3 is TGTGCCAGCCGCTGGGTTGGGGGGAGCAATCAGCCCCAGCATTTT.

V is TRBV19 and J is TRBJ2-1, with a tentative D call TRBD1 (6 bases). CDR1 is LNHDA and CDR2 is SQIVND in the germline V gene (reference sequence). V was cut by 7 bases and J by 4 bases, with 14 bases left in between. The CDR3 loop spans 14 amino acids. CDR3 sequence: CASKRGIGYNEQFF. The CDR3 nucleotides are TGTGCCAGTAAAAGGGGGATCGGGTACAATGAGCAGTTCTTC.

The chain joins TRBV4-2 to TRBJ2-7; 10 bases are a match to TRBD1. The ends lost 4 bases at V and 4 bases at J; junction bases unmatched: 7. The CDR3 loop spans 15 amino acids. Germline V lookup: CDR1 LGHNA, CDR2 YNFKEQ. CDR3 sequence: CASSLGGQGEYEQYF. CDR3 DNA: TGTGCCAGCAGCCTCGGCGGACAGGGGGAGTACGAGCAGTACTTC.

The V call is TRBV4-3, the J call TRBJ2-3, with 13 positions matching TRBD2. The CDR3 sequence is 15 residues long. In germline, CDR1 is LGHNA, CDR2 YSLEER. V shed 9 bases, J shed 3 bases, and the junction held 6 bases outside the gene matches. The CDR3, as DNA: TGCGCCAGTGCCGAACTAGCGGGGGGGACAGATACGCAGTATTTT. It specifies CASAELAGGTDTQYF.

The sample holds one count of this clone. This rearrangement joins TRBV9 to TRBJ2-1, with 9 positions matching TRBD2. The germline CDR1 and CDR2 sequences are SGDLS and YYNGEE. The CDR3 contains 16 residues. The ends lost 1 base at V and 6 bases at J; junction bases unmatched: 8. The CDR3 reads CASSVFGTSKLNEQFF. DNA of the CDR3: TGTGCCAGCAGCGTATTCGGGACTAGCAAACTCAATGAGCAGTTCTTC.

This clone is a singleton in its sample. This chain links TRBV12-5 with TRBJ2-3; 11 bases agree with TRBD2. Germline CDR1 is LGHNT and CDR2 is FRNRAP. The CDR3 has 15 residues. After removal of 0 bases from V and 4 bases from J, the junction contained 0 bases not matched to a gene. The DNA for the CDR3 is TGTGCTAGTGGTTTGGTACTAGCGGGGGCAGATACGCAGTATTTT. Translating it yields CASGLVLAGADTQYF.